One T cell receptor beta chain is described in this entry. Germline lookup yields CDR1 SGHAT and CDR2 FQDESV (reference sequence). The CDR3 runs to 15 residues. V shed 3 bases, J shed 5 bases, and the junction held 1 base outside the gene matches. This sample is part of a study of blood T cell repertoires in COVID-19. Study information: Nucleic acid was either cDNA or gDNA, and it came from T cells, B-cell-depleted T cells, or PBMCs.

Data came from immunoSEQ multiplex PCR; TCRdb stores just in-frame clones and leaves some out. Of about 140,000 clones detected, 75% to 80% appear once; the ten largest clones hold around 3%. Clinical history as reported by participants underpinned cohort assignment. The specimen was PBMCs or T cells enriched from blood (not recorded which). The sequence came from a woman aged 45 to 65 who had recovered from COVID-19. This sequence joins TRBV11-1 and TRBJ2-5; 15 positions agree with TRBD2. CDR3 DNA: TGTGCCAGCAGCTTCGGGACTAGCGGGAGGGAGACCCAGTACTTC. Encoded protein: CASSFGTSGRETQYF.